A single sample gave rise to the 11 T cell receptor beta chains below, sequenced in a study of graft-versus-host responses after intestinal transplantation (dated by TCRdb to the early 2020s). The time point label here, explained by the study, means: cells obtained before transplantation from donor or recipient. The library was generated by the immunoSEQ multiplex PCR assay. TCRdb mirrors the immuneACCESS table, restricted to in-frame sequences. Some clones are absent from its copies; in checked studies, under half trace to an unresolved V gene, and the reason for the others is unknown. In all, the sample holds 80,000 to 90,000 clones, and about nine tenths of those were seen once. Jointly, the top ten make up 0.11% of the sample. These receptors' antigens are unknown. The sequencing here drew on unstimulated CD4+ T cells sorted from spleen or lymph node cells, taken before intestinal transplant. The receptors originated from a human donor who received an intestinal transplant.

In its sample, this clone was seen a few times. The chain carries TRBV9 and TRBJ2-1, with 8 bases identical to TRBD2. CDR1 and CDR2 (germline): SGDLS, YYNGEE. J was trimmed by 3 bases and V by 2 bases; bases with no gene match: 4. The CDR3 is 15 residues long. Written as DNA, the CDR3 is TGTGCCAGCAGCGTGAAAGCGGGGGACTACAATGAGCAGTTCTTC. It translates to CASSVKAGDYNEQFF.

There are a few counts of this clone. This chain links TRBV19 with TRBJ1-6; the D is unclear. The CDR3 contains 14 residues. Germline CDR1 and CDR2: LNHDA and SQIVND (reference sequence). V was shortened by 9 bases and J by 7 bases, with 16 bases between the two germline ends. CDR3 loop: CASRGGSLNSPLHF. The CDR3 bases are TGTGCCAGCCGTGGAGGCAGCCTAAATTCACCCCTCCACTTT.

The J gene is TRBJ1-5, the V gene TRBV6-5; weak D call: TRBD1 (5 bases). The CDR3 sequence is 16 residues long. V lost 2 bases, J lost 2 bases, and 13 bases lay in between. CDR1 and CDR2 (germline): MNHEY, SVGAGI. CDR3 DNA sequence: TGTGCCAGCAGTTACGGAGGGACGGACCGCAATCAGCCCCAGCATTTT. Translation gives CASSYGGTDRNQPQHF.

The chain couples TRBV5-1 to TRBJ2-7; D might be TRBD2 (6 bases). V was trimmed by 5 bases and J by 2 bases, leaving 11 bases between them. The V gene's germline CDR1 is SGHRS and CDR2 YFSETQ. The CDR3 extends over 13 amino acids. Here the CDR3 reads CASRSGEAYEQYF. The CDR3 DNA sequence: TGCGCCAGCAGATCGGGGGAAGCCTACGAGCAGTACTTC. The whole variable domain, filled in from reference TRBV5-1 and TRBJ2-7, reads KAGVTQTPRYLIKTRGQQVTLSCSPISGHRSVSWYQQTPGQGLQFLFEYFSETQRNKGNFPGRFSGRQFSNSRSEMNVSTLELGDSALYLCASRSGEAYEQYFGPGTRLTVT.

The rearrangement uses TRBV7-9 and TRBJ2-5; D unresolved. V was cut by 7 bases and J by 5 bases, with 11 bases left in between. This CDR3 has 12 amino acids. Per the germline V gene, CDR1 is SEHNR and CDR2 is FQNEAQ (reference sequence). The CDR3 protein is CASTTRSETQYF. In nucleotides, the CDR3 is TGTGCCAGCACCACGAGGTCGGAGACCCAGTACTTC.

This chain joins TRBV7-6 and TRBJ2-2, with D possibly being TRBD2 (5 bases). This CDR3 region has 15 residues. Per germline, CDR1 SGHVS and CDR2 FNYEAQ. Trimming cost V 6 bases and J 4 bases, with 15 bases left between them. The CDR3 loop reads CASSTTGVPTGELFF. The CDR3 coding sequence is TGTGCCAGCAGTACGACCGGGGTACCCACCGGGGAGCTGTTTTTT.

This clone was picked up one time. CDR3 amino acids: CASSFLGVEQFF. Written as DNA, the CDR3 is TGCGCCAGCAGCTTTTTAGGGGTTGAGCAGTTCTTC. V is TRBV5-1 and J is TRBJ2-1, with D possibly TRBD1 on 5 matching bases. V lost 2 bases, J lost 9 bases, and 9 bases lay in between. This CDR3 contains 12 residues. Germline values: CDR1 SGHRS, CDR2 YFSETQ.

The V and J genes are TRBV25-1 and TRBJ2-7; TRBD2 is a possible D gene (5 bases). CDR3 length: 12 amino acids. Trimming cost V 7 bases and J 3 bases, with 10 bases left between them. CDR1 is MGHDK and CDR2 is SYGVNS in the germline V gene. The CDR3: CASTAGGYEQYF. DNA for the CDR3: TGTGCCAGCACCGCCGGAGGCTACGAGCAGTACTTC.

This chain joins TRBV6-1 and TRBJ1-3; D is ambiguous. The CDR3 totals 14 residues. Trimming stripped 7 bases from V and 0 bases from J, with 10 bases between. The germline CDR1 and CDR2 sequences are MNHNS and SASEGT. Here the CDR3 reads CASTVLSSGNTIYF. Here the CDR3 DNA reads TGTGCCAGCACCGTCCTAAGCTCTGGAAACACCATATATTTT.

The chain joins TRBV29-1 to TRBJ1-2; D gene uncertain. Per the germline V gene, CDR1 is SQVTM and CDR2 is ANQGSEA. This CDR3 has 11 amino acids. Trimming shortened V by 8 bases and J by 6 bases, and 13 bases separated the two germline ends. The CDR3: CSTRGEHGYTF. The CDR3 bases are TGCAGCACCCGGGGAGAGCATGGCTACACCTTC.

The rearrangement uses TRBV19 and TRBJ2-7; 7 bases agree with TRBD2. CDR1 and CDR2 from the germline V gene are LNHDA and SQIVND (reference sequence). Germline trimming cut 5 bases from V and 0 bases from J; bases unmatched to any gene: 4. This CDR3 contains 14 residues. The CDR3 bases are TGTGCCAGTAGTTTGCTAGCGGACTCCTACGAGCAGTACTTC. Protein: CASSLLADSYEQYF.